This T cell receptor (beta chain) was found in a study of T cell responses to AZD1222 COVID-19 vaccine. Notes on the study in general: Donors skewed white British and female; clonal diversity was possibly underestimated. After the peak T cell response, and only then, were repertoires sampled.

The repertoire was sequenced with immunoSEQ multiplex PCR; TCRdb's copy has only in-frame clones and lacks some. The sample carries 55,000 to 90,000 clones, roughly four fifths recorded once. Germline CDR1 and CDR2: MGHRA and YSYEKL. The CDR3 extends over 15 amino acids. Trimming took off 4 bases at V and 0 bases at J, with 7 bases between the two ends. On this clone itself: Its antigen is unknown.

The sample in question was peripheral blood, obtained on day 0 of AZD1222 vaccination. This chain connects TRBV4-1 to TRBJ1-6, with TRBD1 as a possible D gene (5 bases). The sequence was collected from an adult in good health. This CDR3 reads CASSPRGSYNSPLHF. The CDR3 DNA is TGCGCCAGCAGCCCTAGGGGCTCCTATAATTCACCCCTCCACTTT.